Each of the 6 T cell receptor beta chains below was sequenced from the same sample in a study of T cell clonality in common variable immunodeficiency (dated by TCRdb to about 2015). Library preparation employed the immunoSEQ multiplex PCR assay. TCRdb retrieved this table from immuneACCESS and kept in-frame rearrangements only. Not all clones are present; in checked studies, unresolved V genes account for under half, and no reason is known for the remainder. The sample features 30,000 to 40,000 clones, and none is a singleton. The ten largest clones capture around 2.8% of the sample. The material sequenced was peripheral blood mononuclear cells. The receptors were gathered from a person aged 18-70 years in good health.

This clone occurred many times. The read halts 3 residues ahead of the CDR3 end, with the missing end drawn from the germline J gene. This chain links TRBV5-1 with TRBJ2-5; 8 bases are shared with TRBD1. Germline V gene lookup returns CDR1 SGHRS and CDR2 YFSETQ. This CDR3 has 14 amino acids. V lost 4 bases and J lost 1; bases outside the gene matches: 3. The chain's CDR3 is CASSTTGGQETQYF. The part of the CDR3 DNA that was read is TGCGCCAGCAGCACAACAGGGGGCCAAGAGACC.

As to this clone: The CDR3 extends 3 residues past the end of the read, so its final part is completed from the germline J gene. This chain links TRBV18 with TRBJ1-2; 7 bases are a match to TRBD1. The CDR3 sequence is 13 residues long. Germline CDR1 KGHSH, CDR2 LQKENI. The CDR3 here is CASSPPGGRDYTF. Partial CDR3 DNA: TGTGCCAGCTCACCTCCAGGGGGGCGCGAC.

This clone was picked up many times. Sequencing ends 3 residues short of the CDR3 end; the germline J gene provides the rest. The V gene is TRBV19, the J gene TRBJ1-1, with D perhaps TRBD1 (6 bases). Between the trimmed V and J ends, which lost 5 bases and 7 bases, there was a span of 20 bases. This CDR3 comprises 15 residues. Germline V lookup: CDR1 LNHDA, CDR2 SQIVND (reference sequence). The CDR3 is CASSPYHRVGNEAFF. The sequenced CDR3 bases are TGTGCCAGTAGTCCCTACCACAGGGTCGGTAATGAA.

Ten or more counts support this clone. The CDR3 reads CASSIGLAGGRDTGELFF. The covered CDR3 bases are TGTGCCAGTAGTATCGGACTAGCGGGAGGGCGAGACACCGGGGAG. The rearrangement joins TRBV19 to TRBJ2-2; 15 nucleotides agree with TRBD2. The read gets to within 3 residues of the CDR3 end, and the germline J gene fills in the rest. The V and J ends lost 3 bases and 3 bases, in that order; junction bases with no gene match: 5. Germline lookup yields CDR1 LNHDA and CDR2 SQIVND (reference sequence). There are 18 residues in the CDR3.

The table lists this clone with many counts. The sequenced part of the CDR3 DNA is TGCAGTGCTCCAGACAGGGGCAACCCCTACGAG. Its protein product is CSAPDRGNPYE. The whole CDR3 sequence is CSAPDRGNPYEQYF. The rearrangement uses TRBV20-1 and TRBJ2-7; TRBD1 aligns across 8 bases. The read terminates 3 residues before the CDR3 end, so the remaining end is supplied by the germline J gene. Germline V gene data show CDR1 as DFQATT and CDR2 as SNEGSKA (reference sequence). The length of the CDR3 is 14 residues. J gave up 2 bases and V 5 bases, and 8 bases lay outside the gene matches.

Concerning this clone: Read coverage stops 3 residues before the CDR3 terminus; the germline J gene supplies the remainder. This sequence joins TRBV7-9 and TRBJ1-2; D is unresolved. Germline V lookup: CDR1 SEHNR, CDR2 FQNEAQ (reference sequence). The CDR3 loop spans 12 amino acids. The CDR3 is CASSSSGSDYTF. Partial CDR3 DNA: TGTGCCAGCAGCTCCAGCGGGAGCGAC.